Listed here are 17 T cell receptor beta chains from one sample, sequenced in a study of T-cell reconstitution after alpha-beta-depleted transplantation in children. The TCRbeta library incorporated unique molecular identifiers. Using its own MiXCR run on the PCR reads, TCRdb lists one record per CDR3 protein. The data contain 500,000 to 750,000 distinct CDR3 sequences, roughly a quarter of them singletons. The sample here was PBMCs, taken before TCRalphabeta/CD19-depleted stem cell transplant. These receptors were taken from a boy in the first two years of life with Wiskott-Aldrich syndrome, due to receive a stem cell transplant.

The chain links TRBV28 to TRBJ2-2; possibly TRBD1 or TRBD2 for D (5 bases each). V lost 2 bases and J lost 8, with 15 bases in between. The CDR3 is 15 residues long. Germline loops: CDR1 MDHEN, CDR2 SYDVKM. The CDR3 reads CASSLRSSGAGELFF. The CDR3 DNA sequence: TGTGCCAGCAGTTTAAGATCCTCCGGGGCAGGGGAGCTGTTTTTT.

J is TRBJ2-1 and V is TRBV5-1, with 9 positions matching TRBD2. The germline CDR1 and CDR2 sequences are SGHRS and YFSETQ. The junction had 14 bases not matched to a gene; V was cut back by 4 bases and J by 0 bases. The CDR3 loop spans 19 amino acids. The CDR3, as DNA: TGCGCCAGCAGCGGGGGACTAGCAGGACCCCTGAGCTCCTACAATGAGCAGTTCTTC. Its translation is CASSGGLAGPLSSYNEQFF.

This clonotype has a handful of counts. The chain uses TRBV20-1 and TRBJ2-7; 13 bases match TRBD2. V lost 5 bases and J lost 2; bases outside the gene matches: 6. The CDR3 runs to 15 residues. Germline lookup yields CDR1 DFQATT and CDR2 SNEGSKA (reference sequence). The CDR3 is CSARNGTSGAYEQYF. The CDR3 DNA is TGCAGTGCTCGGAACGGGACTAGCGGGGCCTACGAGCAGTACTTC.

This clonotype was observed a few times. V and J are TRBV5-1 and TRBJ2-3; 14 positions match TRBD2. The CDR3 runs to 17 residues. V shed 3 bases and J 4 bases; nucleotides not matched to a gene: 7. Germline V gene data show CDR1 as SGHRS and CDR2 as YFSETQ. The CDR3 loop is CASSSPTSGRGADTQYF. In DNA, the CDR3 is TGCGCCAGCAGCTCCCCGACTAGCGGGAGGGGGGCAGATACGCAGTATTTT. The full variable domain, completed using reference TRBV5-1 and TRBJ2-3, is KAGVTQTPRYLIKTRGQQVTLSCSPISGHRSVSWYQQTPGQGLQFLFEYFSETQRNKGNFPGRFSGRQFSNSRSEMNVSTLELGDSALYLCASSSPTSGRGADTQYFGPGTRLTVL.

This clonotype was found a few times. The chain has TRBV6-5 and TRBJ2-7; D is possibly TRBD1 (6 bases). Trimming removed 0 bases from V and 3 bases from J, with 12 bases in between. CDR1 is MNHEY, CDR2 SVGAGI, per germline. This CDR3 spans 15 amino acids. The CDR3 loop is CASSYSTGINYEQYF. The CDR3 coding sequence is TGTGCCAGCAGTTACTCGACAGGCATAAACTACGAGCAGTACTTC.

The rearrangement joins TRBV7-2 to TRBJ2-3; D gene ambiguous. The ends were cut back, 0 bases at V and 0 bases at J, with 7 bases in the middle. Germline CDR1 reads SGHTA; CDR2 reads FQGNSA. CDR3 length: 15 residues. CDR3 in DNA: TGTGCCAGCAGCTTAGCGGTACTAAGCACAGATACGCAGTATTTT. Amino acid sequence: CASSLAVLSTDTQYF.

This clonotype showed up just a few times. The V call is TRBV28, the J call TRBJ1-5, with D unclear. The V gene lost 8 bases and the J gene lost 2 bases, with 16 bases spanning the gap. Germline CDR1 reads MDHEN; CDR2 reads SYDVKM. The CDR3 runs to 15 residues. CDR3 sequence (DNA): TGTGCCAGCGGCCAGGCAGGTGGGGGCAATCAGCCCCAGCATTTT. Its translation: CASGQAGGGNQPQHF.

This clonotype was seen only a few times. This chain links TRBV11-2 with TRBJ2-6, with a weak D call TRBD1 (6 bases). CDR1 is SGHAT and CDR2 is FQNNGV in the germline V gene. The CDR3 has 18 amino acids. The V and J ends lost 7 bases and 1 base respectively, with 20 bases between them. CDR3 amino acids: CASTLRVTGYSGANVLTF. CDR3 nucleotides: TGTGCCAGCACATTAAGAGTTACAGGGTATTCTGGGGCCAACGTCCTGACTTTC.

This clonotype was detected only a few times. J is TRBJ2-1 and V is TRBV5-1; D possibly uses TRBD1 or TRBD2 (6 bases each). The CDR3 extends over 15 amino acids. Deletions cut 0 bases from V and 3 bases from J, with 10 bases between. The germline CDR1 and CDR2 sequences are SGHRS and YFSETQ. Written as DNA, the CDR3 is TGCGCCAGCAGCTTGGGGAGGGGGGTCTACAATGAGCAGTTCTTC. This codes for CASSLGRGVYNEQFF.

There are a few counts of this clonotype. The V gene is TRBV28, the J gene TRBJ2-1, with TRBD1 matching 7 bases. This CDR3 is 18 amino acids long. Germline CDR1 and CDR2: MDHEN and SYDVKM. Trimming removed 6 bases from V and 0 bases from J; junction bases left unmatched: 14. CDR3 sequence reads: CASSLAGLAGGSYNEQFF. The CDR3 coding sequence is TGTGCCAGCAGCCTAGCCGGTTTAGCAGGGGGCTCCTACAATGAGCAGTTCTTC.

The chain employs TRBV9 and TRBJ2-3; D is unresolved. The germline V and J ends were trimmed by 0 bases and 1 base, with 9 bases remaining between them. The CDR3 has 15 residues. Germline loops: CDR1 SGDLS, CDR2 YYNGEE. Here the CDR3 reads CASSVESGGTDTQYF. The CDR3 DNA sequence: TGTGCCAGCAGCGTAGAGTCGGGTGGCACAGATACGCAGTATTTT.

This clonotype has only a few counts. This chain connects TRBV10-3 to TRBJ2-5; the D gene could be TRBD1 or TRBD2 (7 bases each). Germline lookup yields CDR1 ENHRY and CDR2 SYGVKD. The CDR3 runs to 15 residues. Trimming pared 11 bases from V and 2 bases from J, leaving 21 bases between. The DNA of the CDR3 is TGTGCCGCCAGGGGGGGCGGGGCGCTTCAAGAGACCCAGTACTTC. Protein: CAARGGGALQETQYF.

This sequence joins TRBV20-1 and TRBJ1-1; tentatively, D is TRBD1 (5 bases). CDR1 and CDR2 from the germline V gene are DFQATT and SNEGSKA (reference sequence). V was cut by 8 bases and J by 0 bases, with 7 bases left in between. The CDR3 extends over 11 amino acids. The CDR3 reads CSQGMNTEAFF. The CDR3 nucleotides are TGCAGTCAGGGCATGAACACTGAAGCTTTCTTT.

The rearrangement links TRBV5-1 to TRBJ2-1, with 8 bases aligning to TRBD1. Per the germline V gene, CDR1 is SGHRS and CDR2 is YFSETQ. The CDR3 covers 17 residues. Losses at the gene ends were 1 base for V and 4 bases for J; bases not matched to a gene: 10. The DNA for the CDR3 is TGCGCCAGCAGCTTGTTCAGGGGGCCCAAACTTTACAATGAGCAGTTCTTC. As protein: CASSLFRGPKLYNEQFF.

The V gene is TRBV5-1, the J gene TRBJ1-4, with 7 bases that match TRBD1. From germline, CDR1 is SGHRS and CDR2 YFSETQ. This CDR3 comprises 14 residues. With 5 bases clipped from V and 4 bases from J, the junction kept 5 bases outside the gene matches. CDR3 sequence reads: CASSHRDSNEKLFF. As DNA, the CDR3 is TGCGCCAGCAGTCACCGGGACAGTAATGAAAAACTGTTTTTT.

The chain combines TRBV5-1 with TRBJ2-2; 8 nucleotides match TRBD1. Germline V lookup: CDR1 SGHRS, CDR2 YFSETQ. Trimming took 7 bases from V and 2 from J; bases not matched to a gene: 4. There are 14 residues in the CDR3. The CDR3 DNA reads TGCGCCAGCCGGACAGGGAAAAACACCGGGGAGCTGTTTTTT. It codes for CASRTGKNTGELFF.

This chain uses TRBV29-1 with TRBJ2-1; D might be TRBD1 (6 bases). Germline V CDR1 and CDR2: SQVTM, ANQGSEA. The CDR3 loop spans 13 amino acids. Trimming shortened V by 7 bases and J by 5 bases, and 15 bases separated the two germline ends. CDR3 loop: CSGGPERDNEQFF. In nucleotides, the CDR3 is TGCAGCGGGGGGCCCGAGAGGGACAATGAGCAGTTCTTC.